This entry lists 20 T cell receptor beta chains sequenced from one sample in a study of blood T cell repertoires in COVID-19. Sequenced by immunoSEQ multiplex PCR; TCRdb stores in-frame clones only, minus some. There are about 230,000 clones in the sample; over 80% occur only once, and 27% lies in the top ten. The source material was peripheral blood. The origin of the receptors is a man aged 35 to 55 with acute or convalescent COVID-19.

The chain links TRBV29-1 to TRBJ2-7, with 7 bases identical to TRBD1. The CDR3 is 13 residues long. Trimming cost V 4 bases and J 6 bases; bases outside gene matches: 9. Germline CDR1 reads SQVTM; CDR2 reads ANQGSEA. In DNA, the CDR3 is TGCAGCGTTGGACAGGGCGAAGGTCTCGAGCAGTACTTC. Translating gives CSVGQGEGLEQYF.

V and J are TRBV6-2 or TRBV6-3 and TRBJ2-2; the match to TRBD2 covers 12 bases. Per germline, CDR1 MNHEY and CDR2 SVGEGT. This CDR3 spans 16 amino acids. The V and J ends lost 5 bases and 5 bases, in that order; junction bases with no gene match: 6. The CDR3 here is CASSHRTSGITGELFF. The CDR3 nucleotides are TGTGCCAGCAGTCACAGGACTAGCGGGATTACCGGGGAGCTGTTTTTT.

This clone was counted a few times. DNA of the CDR3: TGTGCCAGCAGTCCCCTAGCGGGAGAGGACGAGCAGTACTTC. It is translated as CASSPLAGEDEQYF. The chain links TRBV6-5 to TRBJ2-7; 10 nucleotides match TRBD2. Trimming at V came to 5 bases and at J to 5 bases, leaving 6 bases not matched to a gene. The CDR3 covers 14 residues. Germline V gene lookup returns CDR1 MNHEY and CDR2 SVGAGI.

The genes are TRBV3-1 (or the pseudogene TRBV3-2) and TRBJ1-2; a weak D match, TRBD1 (6 bases). Germline V gene data show CDR1 as LGHDT and CDR2 as YNNKEL (reference sequence). The CDR3 covers 12 residues. Trimming cost V 5 bases and J 5 bases, with 9 bases left between them. The CDR3 nucleotides are TGTGCCAGCAGCAGACAGGTTTATGGCTACACCTTC. Amino acids: CASSRQVYGYTF.

The rearrangement links TRBV5-1 to TRBJ2-7; D is uncertain. Trimming removed 2 bases from V and 5 bases from J, with 11 bases in between. CDR1 is SGHRS, CDR2 YFSETQ, per germline. The CDR3 totals 13 residues. CDR3 in DNA: TGCGCCAGCAGCTTATCCTCTCGCGACGAGCAGTACTTC. Amino acids: CASSLSSRDEQYF.

The chain joins TRBV5-4 to TRBJ1-2; a possible D gene is TRBD1 (6 bases). Germline values: CDR1 SGHNT, CDR2 YYREEE (reference sequence). The CDR3 runs to 14 residues. V lost 3 bases to trimming and J lost 0 bases, with 9 bases between them. The CDR3 DNA sequence: TGTGCCAGCAGCTCCGGGACACCTAACTATGGCTACACCTTC. This encodes CASSSGTPNYGYTF.

In this sample, this clone turned up once. This rearrangement joins TRBV6-1 to TRBJ1-2; D not certain. V was pared by 2 bases and J by 10 bases, with 11 bases between. The CDR3 extends over 12 amino acids. Germline V gives CDR1 MNHNS, CDR2 SASEGT. The CDR3 reads CASSENWEIYTF. In DNA form, the CDR3 reads TGTGCCAGCAGTGAAAATTGGGAGATCTACACCTTC.

The chain recombines TRBV4-1 with TRBJ2-3; 9 bases line up with TRBD2. Germline CDR1 reads MGHRA; CDR2 reads YSYEKL. V lost 3 bases, J lost 2 bases, and 12 bases stayed unmatched. This CDR3 contains 18 residues. The CDR3 is CASSQGGGLAHYTDTQYF. The CDR3 coding sequence is TGCGCCAGCAGCCAGGGAGGTGGACTAGCGCATTACACAGATACGCAGTATTTT.

J is TRBJ1-2 and V is TRBV6-6; TRBD1 aligns across 10 bases. The CDR3 contains 13 residues. V gave up 5 bases and J gave up 7 bases; unmatched junction bases: 4. The germline V gene has CDR1 MNHNY and CDR2 SVGAGI (reference sequence). CDR3 DNA: TGTGCCAGCAGTAGACAGGGGGCTGGTGGCTACACCTTC. It encodes CASSRQGAGGYTF.

This clone came up once. The rearrangement links TRBV29-1 to TRBJ2-5, with 8 bases matching TRBD2. Germline lookup yields CDR1 SQVTM and CDR2 ANQGSEA. V shed 4 bases, J shed 10 bases, and the junction held 8 bases outside the gene matches. The CDR3 runs to 12 residues. CDR3 sequence (DNA): TGCAGCGTTGTATCCGGGAGGGGGGGCCAGTACTTC. Translated, it gives CSVVSGRGGQYF.

The rearrangement uses TRBV7-6 and TRBJ1-2; the D gene is possibly TRBD1 (6 bases). This CDR3 has 12 amino acids. Trimming cost V 5 bases and J 7 bases, with 11 bases left between them. Germline lookup yields CDR1 SGHVS and CDR2 FNYEAQ. The CDR3 DNA is TGTGCCAGCAGCATACAGGGTTCTGGCTACACCTTC. Its protein is CASSIQGSGYTF. The whole variable domain, remainder taken from reference TRBV7-6 and TRBJ1-2, is GAGVSQSPRYKVTKRGQDVALRCDPISGHVSLYWYRQALGQGPEFLTYFNYEAQQDKSGLPNDRFSAERPEGSISTLTIQRTEQRDSAMYRCASSIQGSGYTFGSGTRLTVV.

A note on this clone: Other nucleotide sequences from this sample produce the same CDR3. V gene TRBV11-3 combines with J gene TRBJ1-1; D is perhaps TRBD1 (6 bases). V was cut by 5 bases and J by 1 base, with 11 bases left in between. Germline V gene lookup returns CDR1 SGHNT and CDR2 YENEEA. The CDR3 runs to 14 residues. This CDR3 reads CASSLGRGNTEAFF. As DNA, the CDR3 is TGTGCCAGCAGCCTCGGCAGGGGGAACACTGAAGCTTTCTTT.

This chain uses TRBV7-9 with TRBJ2-2, with D possibly TRBD2 on 5 matching bases. The CDR3 covers 14 residues. The ends were cut back, 5 bases at V and 6 bases at J, with 13 bases in the middle. Germline values: CDR1 SEHNR, CDR2 FQNEAQ (reference sequence). CDR3 residues: CASSITSLPGELFF. The CDR3 bases are TGTGCCAGCAGCATTACTAGTCTCCCCGGGGAGCTGTTTTTT.

This chain uses TRBV3-1 (or the pseudogene TRBV3-2) with TRBJ1-2, with 8 bases that match TRBD1. V shed 3 bases, J shed 7 bases, and the junction held 7 bases outside the gene matches. The CDR3 totals 14 residues. Per the germline V gene, CDR1 is LGHDT and CDR2 is YNNKEL (reference sequence). CDR3 amino acids: CASSHDAGGSGYTF. CDR3 bases: TGTGCCAGCAGCCACGACGCAGGGGGCTCTGGCTACACCTTC.

The chain uses TRBV12-3 or TRBV12-4 and TRBJ1-2, with D possibly TRBD1 on 5 matching bases. Trimming removed 8 bases at V and 8 bases at J, with 15 bases between. There are 12 residues in the CDR3. The CDR3 loop is CASGLGAVGYTF. The CDR3 DNA reads as TGTGCCAGCGGCCTTGGGGCAGTCGGCTACACCTTC.

This chain links TRBV4-1 with TRBJ1-1; 7 bases are a match to TRBD1. Trimming removed 1 base from V and 2 bases from J; junction bases left unmatched: 13. This CDR3 comprises 18 residues. The germline V gene has CDR1 MGHRA and CDR2 YSYEKL. The CDR3 region is CASSQAGGRSGLNTEAFF. CDR3 DNA: TGCGCCAGCAGCCAAGCAGGGGGTAGGTCGGGCCTAAACACTGAAGCTTTCTTT.

The V and J genes are TRBV7-9 and TRBJ1-1, with a tentative D call TRBD1 (6 bases). V was shortened by 5 bases and J by 2 bases, with 21 bases between the two germline ends. This CDR3 spans 17 amino acids. Germline-derived CDR1 and CDR2 are SEHNR and FQNEAQ (reference sequence). CDR3 residues: CASSVTRRTADNTEAFF. The CDR3, as DNA: TGTGCCAGCAGCGTCACGCGGAGGACAGCGGACAACACTGAAGCTTTCTTT.

This rearrangement joins TRBV19 to TRBJ1-1; D perhaps matches TRBD1 (6 bases). Germline assignment: CDR1 LNHDA and CDR2 SQIVND (reference sequence). The length of the CDR3 is 17 residues. Trimming took 4 bases from V and 1 from J, leaving 19 bases between them. In DNA, the CDR3 is TGTGCCAGTAGTACCCGAGGGATAGGACAGAAGAACACTGAAGCTTTCTTT. Protein: CASSTRGIGQKNTEAFF.

This clone was recorded a few times. The chain carries TRBV6-6 and TRBJ2-5; tentatively, D is TRBD1 (6 bases). This CDR3 region has 14 residues. V lost 8 bases to trimming and J lost 0 bases, with 13 bases between them. The germline CDR1 and CDR2 sequences are MNHNY and SVGAGI (reference sequence). CDR3 bases: TGTGCCAGCCACGGGACACTTTACCAAGAGACCCAGTACTTC. Translation gives CASHGTLYQETQYF.

The gene calls are TRBV28 and TRBJ1-1, with 9 bases that match TRBD1. The CDR3 sequence is 16 residues long. Looked up from germline, CDR1 is MDHEN and CDR2 is SYDVKM. V was clipped by 7 bases and J by 5 bases; unmatched bases: 14. The chain's CDR3 is CASTPPKTGGRTEAFF. DNA of the CDR3: TGTGCCAGCACCCCTCCGAAAACAGGGGGCCGAACTGAAGCTTTCTTT.